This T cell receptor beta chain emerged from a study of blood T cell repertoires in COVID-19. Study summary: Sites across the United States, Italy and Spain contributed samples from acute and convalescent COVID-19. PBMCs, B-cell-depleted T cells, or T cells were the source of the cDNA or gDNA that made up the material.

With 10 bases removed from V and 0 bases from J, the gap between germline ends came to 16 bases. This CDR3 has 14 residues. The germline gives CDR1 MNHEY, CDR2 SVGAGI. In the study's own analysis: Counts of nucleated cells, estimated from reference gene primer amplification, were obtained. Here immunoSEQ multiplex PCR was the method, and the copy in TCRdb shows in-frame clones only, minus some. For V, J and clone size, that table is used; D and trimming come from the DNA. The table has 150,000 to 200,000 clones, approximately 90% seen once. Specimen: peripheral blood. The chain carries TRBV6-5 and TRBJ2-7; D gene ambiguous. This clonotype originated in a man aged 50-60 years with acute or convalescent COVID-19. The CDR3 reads CATTVRQSSYEQYV. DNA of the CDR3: TGTGCCACCACTGTGAGACAAAGCTCCTACGAGCAGTACGTC.